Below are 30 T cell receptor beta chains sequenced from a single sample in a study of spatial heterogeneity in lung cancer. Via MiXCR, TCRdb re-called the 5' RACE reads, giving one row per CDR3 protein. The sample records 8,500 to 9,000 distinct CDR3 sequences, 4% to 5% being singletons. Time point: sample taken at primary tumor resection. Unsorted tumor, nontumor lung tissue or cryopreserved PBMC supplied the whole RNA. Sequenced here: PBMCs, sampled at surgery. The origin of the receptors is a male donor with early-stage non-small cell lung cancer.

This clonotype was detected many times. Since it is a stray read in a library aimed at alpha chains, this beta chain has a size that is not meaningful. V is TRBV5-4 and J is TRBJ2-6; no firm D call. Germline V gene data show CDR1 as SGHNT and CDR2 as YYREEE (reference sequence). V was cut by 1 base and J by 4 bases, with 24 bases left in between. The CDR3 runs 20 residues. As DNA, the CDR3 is TGTGCCAGCAGCTTGAGTACGATTTTCCGGACCTCTGGGGGGGCCAACGTCCTGACTTTC. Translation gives CASSLSTIFRTSGGANVLTF.

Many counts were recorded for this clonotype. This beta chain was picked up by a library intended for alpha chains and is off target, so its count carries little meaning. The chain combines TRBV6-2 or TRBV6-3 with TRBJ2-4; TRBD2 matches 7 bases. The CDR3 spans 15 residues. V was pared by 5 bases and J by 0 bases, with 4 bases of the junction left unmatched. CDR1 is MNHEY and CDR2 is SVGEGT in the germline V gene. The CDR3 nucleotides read TGTGCCAGCAGTGTCAGCGGGATAGCCAAAAACATTCAGTACTTC. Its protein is CASSVSGIAKNIQYF.

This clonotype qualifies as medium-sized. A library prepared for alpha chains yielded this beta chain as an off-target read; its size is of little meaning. For the CDR3, the DNA is TGCAGCGTTGGGAGGGAGCCTGGAACACCCCTCCACTTT. Its translation: CSVGREPGTPLHF. This sequence joins TRBV29-1 and TRBJ1-6; D unclear. V lost 4 bases and J lost 11, with 15 bases in between. Per the germline V gene, CDR1 is SQVTM and CDR2 is ANQGSEA. CDR3 length: 13 amino acids.

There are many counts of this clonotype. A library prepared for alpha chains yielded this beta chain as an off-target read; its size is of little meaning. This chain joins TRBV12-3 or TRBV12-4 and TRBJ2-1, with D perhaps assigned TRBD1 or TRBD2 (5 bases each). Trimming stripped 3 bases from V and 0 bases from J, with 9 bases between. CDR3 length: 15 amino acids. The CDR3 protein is CASSFGANSYNEQFF. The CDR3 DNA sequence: TGTGCCAGCAGTTTCGGGGCGAACTCCTACAATGAGCAGTTCTTC.

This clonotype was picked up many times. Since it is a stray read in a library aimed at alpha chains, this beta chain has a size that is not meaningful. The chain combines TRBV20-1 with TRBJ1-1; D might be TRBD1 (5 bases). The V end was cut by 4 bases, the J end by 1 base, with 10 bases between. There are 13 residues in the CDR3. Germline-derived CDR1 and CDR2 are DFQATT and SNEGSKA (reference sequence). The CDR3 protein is CSAIRDPNTEAFF. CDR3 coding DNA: TGCAGTGCTATTAGGGACCCGAACACTGAAGCTTTCTTT.

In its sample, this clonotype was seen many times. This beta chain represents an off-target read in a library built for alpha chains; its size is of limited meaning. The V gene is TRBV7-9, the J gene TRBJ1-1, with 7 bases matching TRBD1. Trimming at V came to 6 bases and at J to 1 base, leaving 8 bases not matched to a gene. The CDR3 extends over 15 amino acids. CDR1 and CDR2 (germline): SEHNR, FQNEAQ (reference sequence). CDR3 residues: CASRPTGVGNTEAFF. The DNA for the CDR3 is TGTGCCAGCAGACCAACAGGGGTTGGGAACACTGAAGCTTTCTTT.

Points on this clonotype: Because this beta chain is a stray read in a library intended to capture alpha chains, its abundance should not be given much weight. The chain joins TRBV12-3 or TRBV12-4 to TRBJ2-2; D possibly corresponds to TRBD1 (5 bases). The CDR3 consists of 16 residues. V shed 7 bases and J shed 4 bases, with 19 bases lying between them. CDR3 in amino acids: CASTYSQGGSTGELFF. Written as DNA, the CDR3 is TGTGCCAGCACCTATTCTCAGGGCGGTAGCACCGGGGAGCTGTTTTTT.

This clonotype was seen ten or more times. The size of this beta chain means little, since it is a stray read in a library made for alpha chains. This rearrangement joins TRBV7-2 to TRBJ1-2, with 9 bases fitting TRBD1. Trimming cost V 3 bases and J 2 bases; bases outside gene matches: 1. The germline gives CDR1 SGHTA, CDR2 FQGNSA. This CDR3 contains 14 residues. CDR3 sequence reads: CASSFGQGNYGYTF. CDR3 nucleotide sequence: TGTGCCAGCAGCTTCGGACAGGGGAACTATGGCTACACCTTC.

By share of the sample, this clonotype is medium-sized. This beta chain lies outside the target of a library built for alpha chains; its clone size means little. This CDR3 reads CASSSMPTNQPQHF. DNA for the CDR3: TGTGCCAGCAGCTCAATGCCGACCAATCAGCCCCAGCATTTT. This chain links TRBV11-2 with TRBJ1-5; D gene uncertain. The germline V gene encodes CDR1 SGHAT and CDR2 FQNNGV. The CDR3 covers 14 residues. V was clipped by 4 bases and J by 3 bases, with 10 bases between them. The whole variable domain, remainder taken from reference TRBV11-2 and TRBJ1-5, is EAGVAQSPRYKIIEKRQSVAFWCNPISGHATLYWYQQILGQGPKLLIQFQNNGVVDDSQLPKDRFSAERLKGVDSTLKIQPAKLEDSAVYLCASSSMPTNQPQHFGDGTRLSIL.

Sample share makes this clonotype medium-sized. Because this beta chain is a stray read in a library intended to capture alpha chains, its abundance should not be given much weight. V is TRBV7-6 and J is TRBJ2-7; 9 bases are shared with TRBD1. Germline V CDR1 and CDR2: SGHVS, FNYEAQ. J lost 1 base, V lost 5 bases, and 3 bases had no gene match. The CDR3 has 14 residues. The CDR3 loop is CASSLGTGSYEQYF. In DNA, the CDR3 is TGTGCCAGCAGCCTGGGGACAGGGTCCTACGAGCAGTACTTC. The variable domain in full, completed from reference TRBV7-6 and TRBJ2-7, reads GAGVSQSPRYKVTKRGQDVALRCDPISGHVSLYWYRQALGQGPEFLTYFNYEAQQDKSGLPNDRFSAERPEGSISTLTIQRTEQRDSAMYRCASSLGTGSYEQYFGPGTRLTVT.

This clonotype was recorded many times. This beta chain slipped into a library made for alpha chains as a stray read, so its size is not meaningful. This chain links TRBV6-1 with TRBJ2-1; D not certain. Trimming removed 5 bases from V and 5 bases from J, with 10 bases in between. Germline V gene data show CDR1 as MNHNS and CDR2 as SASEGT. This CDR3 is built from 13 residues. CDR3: CASSPEIDNEQFF. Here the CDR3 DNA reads TGTGCCAGCAGTCCCGAGATTGACAATGAGCAGTTCTTC.

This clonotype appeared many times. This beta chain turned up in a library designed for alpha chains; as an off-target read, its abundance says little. CDR3 in DNA: TGCAGTGCTAGTTGGAATGCTGGAGGCTACACCTTC. It is translated as CSASWNAGGYTF. This chain connects TRBV20-1 to TRBJ1-2; D is uncertain. The germline CDR1 and CDR2 sequences are DFQATT and SNEGSKA (reference sequence). The germline V and J ends were trimmed by 3 bases and 8 bases, with 13 bases remaining between them. The CDR3 length is 12 residues.

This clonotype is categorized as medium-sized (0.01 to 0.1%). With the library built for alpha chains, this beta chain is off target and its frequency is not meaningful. The CDR3 here is CATSDPATAEAFF. In DNA, the CDR3 is TGTGCCACCAGTGATCCGGCGACAGCTGAAGCTTTCTTT. V usage is TRBV24-1 and J usage is TRBJ1-1, with a tentative D call TRBD1 (5 bases). The CDR3 length is 13 residues. Trimming took off 3 bases at V and 6 bases at J, with 10 bases between the two ends. The germline CDR1 and CDR2 sequences are KGHDR and SFDVKD.

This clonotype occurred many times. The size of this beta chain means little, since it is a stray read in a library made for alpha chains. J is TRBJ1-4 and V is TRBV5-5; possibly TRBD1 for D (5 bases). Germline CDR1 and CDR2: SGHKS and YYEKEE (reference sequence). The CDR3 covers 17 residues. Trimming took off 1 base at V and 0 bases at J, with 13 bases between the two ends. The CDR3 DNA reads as TGTGCCAGCAGCTTGAGAGTCAGGGTAGCAACTAATGAAAAACTGTTTTTT. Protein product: CASSLRVRVATNEKLFF.

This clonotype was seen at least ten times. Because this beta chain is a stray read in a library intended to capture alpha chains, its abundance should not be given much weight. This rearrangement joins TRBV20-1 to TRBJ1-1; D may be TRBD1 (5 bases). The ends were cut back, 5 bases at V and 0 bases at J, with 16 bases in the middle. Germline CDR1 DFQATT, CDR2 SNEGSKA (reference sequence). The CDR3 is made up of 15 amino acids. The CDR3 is CSAGRGKGMNTEAFF. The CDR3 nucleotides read TGCAGTGCTGGTAGGGGCAAAGGGATGAACACTGAAGCTTTCTTT.

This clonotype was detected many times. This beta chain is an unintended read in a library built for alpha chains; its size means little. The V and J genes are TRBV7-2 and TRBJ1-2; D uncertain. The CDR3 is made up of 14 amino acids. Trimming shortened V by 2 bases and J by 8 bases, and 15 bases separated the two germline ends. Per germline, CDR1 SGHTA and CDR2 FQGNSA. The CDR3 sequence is CASSLFYTEDGYTF. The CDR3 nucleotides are TGTGCCAGCAGCTTATTTTACACCGAGGACGGCTACACCTTC.

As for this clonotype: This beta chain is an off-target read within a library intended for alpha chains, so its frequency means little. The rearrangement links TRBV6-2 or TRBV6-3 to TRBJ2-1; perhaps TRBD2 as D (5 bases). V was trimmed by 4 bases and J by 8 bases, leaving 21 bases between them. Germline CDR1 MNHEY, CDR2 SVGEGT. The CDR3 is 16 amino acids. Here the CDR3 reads CASSSSVASLGDEQFF. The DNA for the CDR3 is TGTGCCAGCAGTTCGTCGGTAGCATCCCTCGGGGATGAGCAGTTCTTC.

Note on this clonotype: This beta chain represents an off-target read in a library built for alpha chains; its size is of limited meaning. The CDR3 region has the DNA TGTGCCACCGGGGCGGGTCACACAGATACGCAGTATTTT. It specifies CATGAGHTDTQYF. The chain recombines TRBV6-4 with TRBJ2-3; possibly TRBD1 or TRBD2 for D (5 bases each). The V gene lost 10 bases and the J gene lost 2 bases, with 13 bases spanning the gap. The CDR3 covers 13 residues. CDR1 is MRHNA, CDR2 SNTAGT, per germline.

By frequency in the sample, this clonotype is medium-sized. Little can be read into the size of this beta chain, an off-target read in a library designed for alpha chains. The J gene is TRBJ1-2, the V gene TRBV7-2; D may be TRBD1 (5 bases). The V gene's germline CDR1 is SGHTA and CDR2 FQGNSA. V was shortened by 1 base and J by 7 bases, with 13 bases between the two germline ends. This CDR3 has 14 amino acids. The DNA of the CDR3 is TGTGCCAGCAGCTTAGTCGTCAGGGCTCGTGGCTACACCTTC. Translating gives CASSLVVRARGYTF.

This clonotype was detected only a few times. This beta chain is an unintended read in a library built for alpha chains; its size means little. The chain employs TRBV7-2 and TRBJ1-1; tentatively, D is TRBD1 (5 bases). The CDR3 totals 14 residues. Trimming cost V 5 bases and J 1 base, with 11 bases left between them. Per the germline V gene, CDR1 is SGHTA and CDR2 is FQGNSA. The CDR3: CASSTGPANTEAFF. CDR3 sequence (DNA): TGTGCCAGCAGCACGGGACCGGCGAACACTGAAGCTTTCTTT.

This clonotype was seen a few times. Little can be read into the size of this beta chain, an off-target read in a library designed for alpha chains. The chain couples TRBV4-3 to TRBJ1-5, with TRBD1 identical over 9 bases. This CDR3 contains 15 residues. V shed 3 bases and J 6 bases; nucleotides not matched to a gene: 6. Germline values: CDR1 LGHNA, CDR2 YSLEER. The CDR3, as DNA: TGCGCCAGCAGCCAGGATCACAGGGGGCGTCAGCCCCAGCATTTT. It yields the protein CASSQDHRGRQPQHF.

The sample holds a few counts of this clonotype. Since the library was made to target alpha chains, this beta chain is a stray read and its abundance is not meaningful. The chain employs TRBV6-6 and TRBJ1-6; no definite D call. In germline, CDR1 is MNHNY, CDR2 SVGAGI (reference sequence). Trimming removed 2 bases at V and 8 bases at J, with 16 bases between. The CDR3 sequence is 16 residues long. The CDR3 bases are TGTGCCAGCAGTTACGACGGAACCCCAGTAGATTCACCCCTCCACTTT. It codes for CASSYDGTPVDSPLHF.

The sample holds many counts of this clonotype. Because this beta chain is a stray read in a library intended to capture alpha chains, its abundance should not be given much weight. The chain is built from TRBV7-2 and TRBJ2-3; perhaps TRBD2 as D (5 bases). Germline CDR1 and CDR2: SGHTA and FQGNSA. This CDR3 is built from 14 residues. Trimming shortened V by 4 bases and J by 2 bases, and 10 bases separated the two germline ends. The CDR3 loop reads CASSSDWNTDTQYF. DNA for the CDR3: TGTGCCAGCAGCTCGGACTGGAACACAGATACGCAGTATTTT.

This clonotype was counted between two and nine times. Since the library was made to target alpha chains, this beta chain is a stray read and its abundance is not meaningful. The CDR3 coding sequence is TGCGCCAGCAGCCCCGACGGGACTAGCGGGGGGTCCTACGAGCAGTACTTC. Protein product: CASSPDGTSGGSYEQYF. The chain uses TRBV4-3 and TRBJ2-7, with 15 bases aligning to TRBD2. Germline lookup yields CDR1 LGHNA and CDR2 YSLEER. After removal of 4 bases from V and 1 base from J, the junction contained 5 bases not matched to a gene. The CDR3 loop spans 17 amino acids.

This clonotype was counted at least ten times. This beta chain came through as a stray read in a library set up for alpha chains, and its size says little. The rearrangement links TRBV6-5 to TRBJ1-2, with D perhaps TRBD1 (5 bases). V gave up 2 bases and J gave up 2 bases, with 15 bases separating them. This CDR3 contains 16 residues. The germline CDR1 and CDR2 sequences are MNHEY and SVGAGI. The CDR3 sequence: CASSYGSGLVNYGYTF. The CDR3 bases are TGTGCCAGCAGTTACGGTTCAGGGTTGGTCAACTATGGCTACACCTTC.

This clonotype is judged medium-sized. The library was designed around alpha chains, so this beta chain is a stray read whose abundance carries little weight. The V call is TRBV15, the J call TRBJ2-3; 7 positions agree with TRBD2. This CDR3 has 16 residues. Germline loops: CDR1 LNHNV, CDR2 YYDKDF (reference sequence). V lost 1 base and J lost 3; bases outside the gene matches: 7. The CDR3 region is CATSRARGEGTDTQYF. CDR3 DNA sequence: TGTGCCACCAGCAGAGCCCGAGGGGAGGGGACAGATACGCAGTATTTT.

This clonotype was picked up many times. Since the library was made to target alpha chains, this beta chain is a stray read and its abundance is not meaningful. CDR3 in amino acids: CASTFNRGSKNIQYF. The CDR3 DNA sequence: TGTGCCAGCACCTTTAACAGGGGCTCCAAAAACATTCAGTACTTC. This chain connects TRBV6-6 to TRBJ2-4; TRBD1 agrees at 7 bases. Germline CDR1 MNHNY, CDR2 SVGAGI (reference sequence). V lost 7 bases, J lost 2 bases, and 8 bases stayed unmatched. The CDR3 extends over 15 amino acids.

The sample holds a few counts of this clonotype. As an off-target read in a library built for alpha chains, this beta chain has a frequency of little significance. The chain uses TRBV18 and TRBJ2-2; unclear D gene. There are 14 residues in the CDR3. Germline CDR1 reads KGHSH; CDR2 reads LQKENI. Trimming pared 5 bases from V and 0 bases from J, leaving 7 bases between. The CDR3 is CASSSSPNTGELFF. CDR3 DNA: TGTGCCAGCTCATCCTCCCCGAACACCGGGGAGCTGTTTTTT.

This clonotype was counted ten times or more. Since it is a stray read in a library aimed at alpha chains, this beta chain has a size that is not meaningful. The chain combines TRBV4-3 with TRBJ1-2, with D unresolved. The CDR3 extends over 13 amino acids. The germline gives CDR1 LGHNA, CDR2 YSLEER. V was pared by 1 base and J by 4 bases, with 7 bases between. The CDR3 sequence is CASSQGAGYGYTF. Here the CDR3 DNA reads TGCGCCAGCAGCCAAGGGGCAGGCTATGGCTACACCTTC.

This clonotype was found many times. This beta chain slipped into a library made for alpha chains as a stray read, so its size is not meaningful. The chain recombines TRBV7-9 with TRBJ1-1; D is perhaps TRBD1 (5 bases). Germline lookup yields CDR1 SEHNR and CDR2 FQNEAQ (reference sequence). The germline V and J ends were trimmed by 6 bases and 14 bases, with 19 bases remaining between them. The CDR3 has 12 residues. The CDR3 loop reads CASRDTGTARFF. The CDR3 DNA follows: TGTGCCAGCAGGGATACCGGGACGGCACGCTTCTTT.